This is a list of T cell receptor beta chains from one sample in a study of post-analysis software for immune sequencing data. A single record per CDR3 protein comes from TCRdb applying MiXCR to the PCR reads. The repertoire holds about 800,000 distinct CDR3 sequences, with 25% to 30% as singletons. The sample consisted of blood. All receptors derive from a girl aged 5-17 years with multiple sclerosis. Each CDR3 is given with its conserved first and last residue. The D gene is left open where the match is weak. Clone size is shown for a subset of rows, as once, few, many or a class of expanded clone.

abundance,j_gene,d_gene,v_gene,CDR3aa,CDR3nt
few,TRBJ2-3,.,TRBV11-2,CAFSGGGSRTDTQYF,TGTGCCTTTTCTGGGGGCGGGAGTCGCACAGATACGCAGTATTTT
.,TRBJ1-1,.,TRBV20-1,CSARRAGQHTEAFF,TGCAGTGCTAGACGCGCCGGACAGCACACTGAAGCTTTCTTT
.,TRBJ2-5,.,TRBV7-2,CASSLVAEVTQYF,TGTGCCAGCAGCTTAGTCGCAGAGGTGACCCAGTACTTC
.,TRBJ1-1,TRBD1,TRBV3-1,CASTGDRAGAEAFF,TGTGCCAGCACCGGGGACAGGGCTGGGGCTGAAGCTTTCTTT
many,TRBJ2-5,.,TRBV5-1,CASSFQAGVEEQYF,TGCGCCAGCAGCTTCCAGGCAGGGGTGGAAGAGCAGTACTTC
few,TRBJ1-1,.,TRBV2,CATPGTMNTEAFF,TGTGCCACCCCAGGGACAATGAACACTGAAGCTTTCTTT
.,TRBJ2-7,.,TRBV10-3,CAISDPRGYEQYF,TGTGCCATCAGTGACCCCCGGGGCTACGAGCAGTACTTC
once,TRBJ2-5,TRBD2,TRBV29-1,CSVVGGVGSGNEQYF,TGCAGCGTTGTCGGGGGGGTTGGCTCGGGTAATGAGCAGTACTTC
.,TRBJ2-7,.,TRBV5-1,CASSCGTASSYEQYF,TGCGCCAGCAGCTGTGGGACGGCGAGCTCCTACGAGCAGTACTTC
.,TRBJ1-5,.,TRBV15,CATSRDLGPNQPQHF,TGTGCCACCAGCAGAGATCTCGGGCCGAATCAGCCCCAGCATTTT